What follows is one TCR beta chain and its context. Its antigen is unknown. Base-call qualities are not available, and no considerably larger clone is one nucleotide away. This record belongs to a study of blood T cell repertoires in COVID-19 (dated by TCRdb to 2018 to 2020). In the study overall: Samples from collaborators originated in the United States, Italy and Spain and spanned both the acute and convalescent phases of COVID-19. The prospective study material was composed of cDNA or gDNA derived from T cells, B-cell-depleted T cells, or PBMCs. The dataset comprised deeply sampled blood TCRbeta repertoires from subjects exposed to, actively infected with, or recovered from COVID-19. The repertoires were made available in a free public database intended to serve as a resource for research on the immune response to SARS-CoV-2. Samples came from the ongoing ImmuneRACE study (first 160 participants) plus 1,254 subjects from 6 global collaborators. Nearly every sample came with metadata listing a de-identified subject ID, COVID-19 status, age in years and sex. Where available, HLA class I and class II types were taken from metadata supplied by the sample provider and were not determined by assay-based typing. The full study reports these points: The quantity of clinical and demographic metadata differed by source and by participant and was supplied without curation.

Whole blood was collected in K2EDTA tubes by collaborating institutions according to the institutions' own protocols. Collaborator samples were shipped for TCRbeta analysis as frozen whole blood, isolated PBMCs, or DNA extracted from either sample type. The immunoSEQ Assay, a bias-controlled multiplex PCR, was used to amplify TCRbeta CDR3 regions from genomic DNA. The study's own analysis went as follows. The number of nucleated cells in each sample was estimated by amplification of reference gene primers within the assay. Sequence reads were collapsed and filtered to measure the absolute abundance of every unique TCRbeta CDR3 rearrangement. For each sample, productive Simpson clonality was calculated as the square root of Simpson's diversity index over productive rearrangements. This immuneACCESS table, as held by TCRdb, lists in-frame sequences with V and J called but not all clones. Of the missing ones, under half trace to an unresolved V gene in checked studies; the others have no known cause. The D gene and trimming were derived from the DNA, and the V and J assignments and clone size from that table. Across this sample there are 40,000 to 60,000 clones, with just over 85% seen only once. The top ten hold about 4.2% of the sample.

A distance of 14 bases separates the germline ends of V and J, which lose 2 bases and 6 bases respectively. From its cysteine to its phenylalanine, the CDR3 spans 14 amino acids. The read is trimmed to its CDR3 DNA, 42 bases read in frame from base 1. CDR1 and CDR2, looked up from the germline V gene, are MDHEN and SYDVKM. This receptor chain uses TRBV28 and TRBJ2-7, and TRBD1 may be the D gene, going by 5 matching bases. The clonotype was recovered from an elderly man with active COVID-19. Sequenced material: peripheral blood. The DNA sequence follows: TGTGCCAGCAGTTTACGAGACAGAAACCTCGAGCAGTACTTC. This encodes CASSLRDRNLEQYF. The CDR3 plus the reference TRBV28 and TRBJ2-7 genes for the other parts give the full variable domain: DVKVTQSSRYLVKRTGEKVFLECVQDMDHENMFWYRQDPGLGLRLIYFSYDVKMKEKGDIPEGYSVSREKKERFSLILESASTNQTSMYLCASSLRDRNLEQYFGPGTRLTVT.